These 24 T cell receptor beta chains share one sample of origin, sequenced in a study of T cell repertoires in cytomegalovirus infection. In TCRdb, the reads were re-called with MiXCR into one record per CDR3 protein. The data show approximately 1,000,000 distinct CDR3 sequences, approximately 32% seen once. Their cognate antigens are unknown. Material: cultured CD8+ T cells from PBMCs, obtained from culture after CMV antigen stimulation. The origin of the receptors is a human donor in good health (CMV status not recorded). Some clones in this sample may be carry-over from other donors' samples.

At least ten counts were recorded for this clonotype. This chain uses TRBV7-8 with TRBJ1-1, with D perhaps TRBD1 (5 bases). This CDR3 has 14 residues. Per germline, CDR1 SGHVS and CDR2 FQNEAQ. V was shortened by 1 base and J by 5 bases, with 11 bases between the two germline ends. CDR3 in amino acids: CASSLERGVTEAFF. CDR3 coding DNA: TGTGCCAGCAGCTTAGAAAGGGGCGTAACTGAAGCTTTCTTT.

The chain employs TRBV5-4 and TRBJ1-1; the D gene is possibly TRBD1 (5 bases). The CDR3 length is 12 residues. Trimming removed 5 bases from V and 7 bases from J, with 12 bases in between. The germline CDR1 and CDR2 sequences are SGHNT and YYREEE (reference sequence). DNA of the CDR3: TGTGCCAGCAGAGGGGACGGCCTTGAAGCTTTCTTT. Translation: CASRGDGLEAFF.

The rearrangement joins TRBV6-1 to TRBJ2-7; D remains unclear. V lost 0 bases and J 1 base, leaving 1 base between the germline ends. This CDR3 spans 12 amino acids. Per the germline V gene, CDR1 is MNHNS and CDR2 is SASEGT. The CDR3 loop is CASSEASYEQYV. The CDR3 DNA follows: TGTGCCAGCAGTGAAGCATCCTACGAGCAGTACGTC.

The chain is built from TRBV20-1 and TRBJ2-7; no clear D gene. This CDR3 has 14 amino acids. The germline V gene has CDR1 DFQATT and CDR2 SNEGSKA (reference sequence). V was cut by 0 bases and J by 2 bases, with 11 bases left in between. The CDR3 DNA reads TGCAGTGCTAGAGATCGGCAGGCGACCTACGAGCAGTACTTC. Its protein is CSARDRQATYEQYF.

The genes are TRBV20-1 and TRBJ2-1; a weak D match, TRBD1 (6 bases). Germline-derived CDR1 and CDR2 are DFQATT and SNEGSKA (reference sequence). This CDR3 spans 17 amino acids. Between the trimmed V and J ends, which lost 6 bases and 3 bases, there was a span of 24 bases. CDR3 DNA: TGCAGTGCGGCAGGGGTCAATAGTCAAATCGGCTACAATGAGCAGTTCTTC. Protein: CSAAGVNSQIGYNEQFF.

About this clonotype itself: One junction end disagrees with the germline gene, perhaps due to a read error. The CDR3 DNA follows: TGCGCCAGTAGCTTGGCAGAGGTAGCGGGGGGCCAGTACCAAGAGACCCAGTACTTC. It translates to CASSLAEVAGGQYQETQYF. The J gene is TRBJ2-5, the V gene TRBV5-1, with 10 bases fitting TRBD2. Germline CDR1 reads SGHRS; CDR2 reads YFSETQ. This CDR3 region has 19 residues.

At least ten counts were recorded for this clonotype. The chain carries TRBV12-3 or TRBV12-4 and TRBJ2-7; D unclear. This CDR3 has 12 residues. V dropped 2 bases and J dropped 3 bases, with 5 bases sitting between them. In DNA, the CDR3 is TGTGCCAGCAGTTTACTCGTCTACGAGCAGTACTTC. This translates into CASSLLVYEQYF.

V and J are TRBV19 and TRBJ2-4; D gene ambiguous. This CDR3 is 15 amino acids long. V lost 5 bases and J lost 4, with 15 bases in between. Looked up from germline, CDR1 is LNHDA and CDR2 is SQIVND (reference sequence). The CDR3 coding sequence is TGTGCCAGTAGTCCCCCGATGGCAGTAAAAAACATTCAGTACTTC. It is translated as CASSPPMAVKNIQYF.

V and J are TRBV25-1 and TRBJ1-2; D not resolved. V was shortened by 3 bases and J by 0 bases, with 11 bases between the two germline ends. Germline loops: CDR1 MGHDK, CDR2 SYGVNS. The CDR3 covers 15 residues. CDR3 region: CASSDYRNTNYGYTF. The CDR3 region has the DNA TGTGCCAGCAGTGATTACAGAAATACTAACTATGGCTACACCTTC.

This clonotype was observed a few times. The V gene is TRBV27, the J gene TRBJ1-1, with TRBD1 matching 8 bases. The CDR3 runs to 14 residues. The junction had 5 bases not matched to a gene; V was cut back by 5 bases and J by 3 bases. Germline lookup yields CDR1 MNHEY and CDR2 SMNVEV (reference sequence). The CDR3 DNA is TGTGCCAGCAGTCCGGGACAGGCATACACTGAAGCTTTCTTT. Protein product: CASSPGQAYTEAFF.

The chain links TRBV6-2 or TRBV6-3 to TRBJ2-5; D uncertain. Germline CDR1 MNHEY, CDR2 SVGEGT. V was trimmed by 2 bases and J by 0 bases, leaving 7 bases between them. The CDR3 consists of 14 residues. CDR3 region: CASSYAADQETQYF. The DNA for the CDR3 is TGTGCCAGCAGTTACGCGGCAGACCAAGAGACCCAGTACTTC.

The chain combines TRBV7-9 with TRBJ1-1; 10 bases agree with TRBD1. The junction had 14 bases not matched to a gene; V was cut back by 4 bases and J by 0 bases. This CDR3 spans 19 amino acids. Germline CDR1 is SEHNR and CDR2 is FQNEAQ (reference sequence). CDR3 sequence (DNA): TGTGCCAGCAGCTACCCGATAGACGACAGGGGGCAGATGAACACTGAAGCTTTCTTT. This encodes CASSYPIDDRGQMNTEAFF.

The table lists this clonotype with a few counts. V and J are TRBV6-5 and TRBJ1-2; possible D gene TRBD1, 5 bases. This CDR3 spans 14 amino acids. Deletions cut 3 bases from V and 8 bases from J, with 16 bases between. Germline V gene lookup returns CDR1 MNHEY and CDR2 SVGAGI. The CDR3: CASSYNGGGAGYTF. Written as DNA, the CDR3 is TGTGCCAGCAGTTATAATGGAGGTGGGGCCGGCTACACCTTC.

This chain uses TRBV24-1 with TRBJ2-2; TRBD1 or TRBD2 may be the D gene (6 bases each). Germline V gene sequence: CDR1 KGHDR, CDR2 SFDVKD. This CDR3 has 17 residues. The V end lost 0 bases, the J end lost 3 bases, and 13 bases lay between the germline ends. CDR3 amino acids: CATSDLFAGEDTGELFF. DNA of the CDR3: TGTGCCACCAGTGATTTGTTTGCAGGGGAGGACACCGGGGAGCTGTTTTTT.

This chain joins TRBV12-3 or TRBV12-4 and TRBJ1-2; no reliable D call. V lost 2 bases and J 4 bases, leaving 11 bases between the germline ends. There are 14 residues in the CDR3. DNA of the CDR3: TGTGCCAGCAGTTTAAGACGGGAGATCTATGGCTACACCTTC. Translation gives CASSLRREIYGYTF.

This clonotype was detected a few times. The CDR3 protein is CASSQEGQGLVYGYTF. DNA of the CDR3: TGTGCCAGCAGCCAAGAGGGACAGGGGTTGGTCTATGGCTACACCTTC. The chain employs TRBV3-1 and TRBJ1-2; 10 nucleotides agree with TRBD1. This CDR3 spans 16 amino acids. V shed 0 bases, J shed 4 bases, and the junction held 5 bases outside the gene matches. Germline V gives CDR1 LGHDT, CDR2 YNNKEL (reference sequence).

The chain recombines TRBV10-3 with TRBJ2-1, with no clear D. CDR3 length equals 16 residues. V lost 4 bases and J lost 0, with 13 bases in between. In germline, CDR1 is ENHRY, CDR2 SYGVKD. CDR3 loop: CAISGKDPSSYNEQFF. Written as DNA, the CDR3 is TGTGCCATCAGTGGTAAGGACCCGAGCTCCTACAATGAGCAGTTCTTC.

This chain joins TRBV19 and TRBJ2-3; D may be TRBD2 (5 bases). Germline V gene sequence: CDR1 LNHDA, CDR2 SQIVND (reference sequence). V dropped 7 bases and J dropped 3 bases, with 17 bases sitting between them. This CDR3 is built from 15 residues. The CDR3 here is CASITASNRTDTQYF. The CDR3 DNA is TGTGCCAGTATCACAGCTAGCAATCGTACAGATACGCAGTATTTT.

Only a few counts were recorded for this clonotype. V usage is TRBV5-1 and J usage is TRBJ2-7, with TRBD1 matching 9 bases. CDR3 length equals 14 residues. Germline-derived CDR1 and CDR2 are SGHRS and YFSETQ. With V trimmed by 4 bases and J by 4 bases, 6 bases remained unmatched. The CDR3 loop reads CASSKGTGNYEQYV. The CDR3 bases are TGCGCCAGCAGCAAAGGGACAGGGAATTACGAGCAGTACGTC.

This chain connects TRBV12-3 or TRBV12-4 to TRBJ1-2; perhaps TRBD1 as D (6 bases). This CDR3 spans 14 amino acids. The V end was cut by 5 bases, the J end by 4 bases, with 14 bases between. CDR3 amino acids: CASSGDTLFYGYTF. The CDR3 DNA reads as TGTGCCAGCAGTGGGGACACCCTCTTCTATGGCTACACCTTC.

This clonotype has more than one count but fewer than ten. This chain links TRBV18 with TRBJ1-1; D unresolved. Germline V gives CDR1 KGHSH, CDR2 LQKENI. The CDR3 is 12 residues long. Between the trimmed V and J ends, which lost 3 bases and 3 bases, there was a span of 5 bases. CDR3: CASSPLHTEAFF. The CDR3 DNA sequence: TGTGCCAGCTCACCGTTACACACTGAAGCTTTCTTT.

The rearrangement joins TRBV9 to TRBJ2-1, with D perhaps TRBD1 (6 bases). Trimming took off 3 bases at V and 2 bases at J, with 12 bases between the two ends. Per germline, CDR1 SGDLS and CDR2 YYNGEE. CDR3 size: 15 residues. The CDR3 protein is CASSEDSNAYNEQFF. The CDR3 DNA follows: TGTGCCAGCAGCGAGGACAGCAACGCCTACAATGAGCAGTTCTTC.

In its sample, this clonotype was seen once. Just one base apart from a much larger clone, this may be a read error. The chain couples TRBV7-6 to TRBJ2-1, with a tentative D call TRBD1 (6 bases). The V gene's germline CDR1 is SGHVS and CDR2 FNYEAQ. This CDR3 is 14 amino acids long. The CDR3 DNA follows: TGTGCCAACAGCTCCCACCCAGGGGATCGGGAGCAGTTCTTC. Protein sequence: CANSSHPGDREQFF.

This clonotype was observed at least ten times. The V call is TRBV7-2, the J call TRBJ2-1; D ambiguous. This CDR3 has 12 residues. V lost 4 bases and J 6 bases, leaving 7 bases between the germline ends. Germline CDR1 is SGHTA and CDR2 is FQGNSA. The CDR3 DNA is TGTGCCAGCAGCTACTGGAGCAATGAGCAGTTCTTC. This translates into CASSYWSNEQFF.